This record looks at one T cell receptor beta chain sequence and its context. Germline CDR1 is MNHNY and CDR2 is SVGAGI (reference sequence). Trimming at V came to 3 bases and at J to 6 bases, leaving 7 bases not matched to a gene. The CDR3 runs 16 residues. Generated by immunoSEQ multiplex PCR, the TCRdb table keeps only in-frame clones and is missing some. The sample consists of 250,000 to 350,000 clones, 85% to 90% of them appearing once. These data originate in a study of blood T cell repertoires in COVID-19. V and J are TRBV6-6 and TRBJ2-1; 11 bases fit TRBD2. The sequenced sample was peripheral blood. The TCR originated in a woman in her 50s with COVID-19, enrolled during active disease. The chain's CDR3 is CASSYRVAGGSNEQFF. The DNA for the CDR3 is TGTGCCAGCAGTTATAGGGTAGCGGGAGGGTCCAATGAGCAGTTCTTC.